This TCR beta chain was captured in a study of T cells after yellow fever vaccination. This CDR3 region has 15 residues. The trim removed 8 bases at V and 7 bases at J, leaving 11 bases unmatched. Germline CDR1 and CDR2: ENHRY and SYGVKD. TCRdb analysed the 5' RACE reads with MiXCR anew, one entry per CDR3 protein. The sample includes under 600,000 distinct CDR3 sequences, 20% to 25% of them seen just once. This sequence was found in a man aged 18-30 years who received the YFV17D yellow fever vaccine. The J gene is TRBJ2-1, the V gene TRBV10-3; 10 positions agree with TRBD2. Sequencing was performed on PBMCs, taken around 3 weeks after the first yellow fever vaccination. CDR3 sequence: CAIGLTSGAGNEQFF. For the CDR3, the DNA is TGTGCCATCGGGTTAACTAGCGGGGCTGGAAATGAGCAGTTCTTC.